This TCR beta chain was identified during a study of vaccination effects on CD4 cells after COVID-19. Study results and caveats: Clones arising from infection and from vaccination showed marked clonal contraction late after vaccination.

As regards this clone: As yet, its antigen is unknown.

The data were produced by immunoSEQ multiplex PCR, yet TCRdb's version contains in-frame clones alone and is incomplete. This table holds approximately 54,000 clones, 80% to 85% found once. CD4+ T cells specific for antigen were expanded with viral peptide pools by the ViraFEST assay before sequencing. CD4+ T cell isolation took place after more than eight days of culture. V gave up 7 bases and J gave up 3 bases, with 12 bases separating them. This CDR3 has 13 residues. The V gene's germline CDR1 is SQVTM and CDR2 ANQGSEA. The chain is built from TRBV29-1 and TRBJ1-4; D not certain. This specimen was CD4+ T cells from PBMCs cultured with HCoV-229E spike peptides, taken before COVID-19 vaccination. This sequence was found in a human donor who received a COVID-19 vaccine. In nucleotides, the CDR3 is TGCAGCGCCAGTACATCCCCTAATGAAAAACTGTTTTTT. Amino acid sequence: CSASTSPNEKLFF.